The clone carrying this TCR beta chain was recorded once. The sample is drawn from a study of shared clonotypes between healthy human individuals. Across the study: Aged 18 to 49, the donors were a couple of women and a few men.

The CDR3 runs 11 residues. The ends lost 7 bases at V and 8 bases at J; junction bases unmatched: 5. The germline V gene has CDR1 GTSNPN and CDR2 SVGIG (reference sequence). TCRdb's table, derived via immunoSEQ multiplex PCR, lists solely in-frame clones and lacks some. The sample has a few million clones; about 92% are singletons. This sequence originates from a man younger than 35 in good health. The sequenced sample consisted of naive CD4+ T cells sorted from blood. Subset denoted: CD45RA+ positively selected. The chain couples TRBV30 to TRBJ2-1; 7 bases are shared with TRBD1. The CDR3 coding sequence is TGTGCCTTGACAGGGTTGGATGAGCAGTTCTTC. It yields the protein CALTGLDEQFF.